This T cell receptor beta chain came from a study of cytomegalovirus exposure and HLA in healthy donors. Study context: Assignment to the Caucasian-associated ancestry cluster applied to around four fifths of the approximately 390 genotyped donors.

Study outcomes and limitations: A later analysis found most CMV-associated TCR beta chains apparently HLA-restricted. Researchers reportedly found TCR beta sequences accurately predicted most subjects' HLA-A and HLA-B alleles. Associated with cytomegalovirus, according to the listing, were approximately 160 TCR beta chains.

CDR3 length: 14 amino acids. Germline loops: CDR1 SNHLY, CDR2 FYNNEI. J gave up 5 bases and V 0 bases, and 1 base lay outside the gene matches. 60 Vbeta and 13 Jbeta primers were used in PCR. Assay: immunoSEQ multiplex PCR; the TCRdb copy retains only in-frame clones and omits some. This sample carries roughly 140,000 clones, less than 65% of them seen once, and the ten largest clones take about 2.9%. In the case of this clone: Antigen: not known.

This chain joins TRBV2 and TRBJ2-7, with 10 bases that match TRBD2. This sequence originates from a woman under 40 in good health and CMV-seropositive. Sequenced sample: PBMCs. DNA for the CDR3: TGTGCCAGCAGTGAAGCGGGACTAGCGCACGAGCAGTACTTC. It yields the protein CASSEAGLAHEQYF.